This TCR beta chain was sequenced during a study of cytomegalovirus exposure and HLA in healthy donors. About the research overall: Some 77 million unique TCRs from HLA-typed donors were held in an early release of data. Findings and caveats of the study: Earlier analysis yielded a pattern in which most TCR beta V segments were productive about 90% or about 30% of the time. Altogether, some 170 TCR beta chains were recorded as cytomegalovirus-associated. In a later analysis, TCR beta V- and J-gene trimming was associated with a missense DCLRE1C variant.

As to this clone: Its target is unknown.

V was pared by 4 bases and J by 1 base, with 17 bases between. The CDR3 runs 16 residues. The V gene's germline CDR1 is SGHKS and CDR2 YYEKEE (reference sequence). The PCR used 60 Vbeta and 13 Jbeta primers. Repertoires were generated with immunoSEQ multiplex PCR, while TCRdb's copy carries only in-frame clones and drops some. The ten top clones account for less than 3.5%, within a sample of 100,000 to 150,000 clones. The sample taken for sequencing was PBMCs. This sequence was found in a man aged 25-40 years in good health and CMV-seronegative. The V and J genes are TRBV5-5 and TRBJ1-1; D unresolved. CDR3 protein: CASSPLSTMGNTEAFF. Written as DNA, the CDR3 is TGTGCCAGCAGCCCACTATCAACGATGGGGAACACTGAAGCTTTCTTT.